The 28 T cell receptor beta chains presented below share a single source sample, sequenced in a study of blood T cell repertoires in COVID-19. The assay was immunoSEQ multiplex PCR, and TCRdb's table has in-frame clones only and misses some. This sample yields some 300,000 clones, of which around 87% are seen a single time; 1% to 1.5% belongs to the top ten. Sequencing input: peripheral blood. The receptors shown here come from a man in his 70s with acute or convalescent COVID-19.

This chain connects TRBV5-4 to TRBJ2-5; 7 bases are shared with TRBD2. In germline, CDR1 is SGHNT, CDR2 YYREEE (reference sequence). J was trimmed by 5 bases and V by 6 bases; bases with no gene match: 16. The CDR3 is 16 amino acids. CDR3 residues: CASTLGVGGREETQYF. CDR3 nucleotides: TGTGCCAGCACCCTGGGGGTGGGCGGGAGAGAGGAGACCCAGTACTTC.

This chain joins TRBV5-4 and TRBJ1-2, with 11 bases matching TRBD1. The CDR3 consists of 14 residues. Germline V gene data show CDR1 as SGHNT and CDR2 as YYREEE (reference sequence). The V segment lost 1 base and the J segment 8 bases; nucleotides outside the gene matches: 4. CDR3 residues: CASSLFRTGGGYTF. DNA of the CDR3: TGTGCCAGCAGCTTGTTCCGGACAGGGGGCGGCTACACCTTC.

V gene TRBV30 combines with J gene TRBJ2-7; D is perhaps TRBD1 (7 bases). V was pared by 4 bases and J by 4 bases, with 17 bases between. Germline CDR1 is GTSNPN and CDR2 is SVGIG (reference sequence). The CDR3 loop spans 14 amino acids. The CDR3 nucleotides read TGTGCCTGGAACCAGGGGGGAGGACCTTACGAGCAGTACTTC. It encodes CAWNQGGGPYEQYF.

The chain combines TRBV6-5 with TRBJ1-1, with unresolved D. The V gene's germline CDR1 is MNHEY and CDR2 SVGAGI. The CDR3 has 15 amino acids. V lost 2 bases to trimming and J lost 4 bases, with 14 bases between them. In nucleotides, the CDR3 is TGTGCCAGCAGTTACCAGTCAGGAACACCCACTGAAGCTTTCTTT. Encoded protein: CASSYQSGTPTEAFF.

This clone came up once. The gene calls are TRBV7-2 and TRBJ1-6; D is possibly TRBD1 (5 bases). Germline V CDR1 and CDR2: SGHTA, FQGNSA. The CDR3 is 14 amino acids. Trimming removed 2 bases from V and 8 bases from J, with 10 bases in between. CDR3 residues: CASSLLRVDSPLHF. CDR3 nucleotide sequence: TGTGCCAGCAGCTTACTCAGGGTAGATTCACCCCTCCACTTT.

In its sample, this clone was seen once. For the CDR3, the DNA is TGTGCCAGTAGTCCCGGGACAGGGGTAGTGGAAAAACTGTTTTTT. Amino acids: CASSPGTGVVEKLFF. The chain has TRBV19 and TRBJ1-4, with 10 bases identical to TRBD1. This CDR3 is 15 amino acids long. V dropped 5 bases and J dropped 8; count of bases not matched to a gene: 8. Germline V lookup: CDR1 LNHDA, CDR2 SQIVND (reference sequence).

CDR3 nucleotide sequence: TGTGCCAGCAGCCCATCAAAAGATACGCAGTATTTT. Translated, it gives CASSPSKDTQYF. V and J are TRBV3-1 (or the pseudogene TRBV3-2) and TRBJ2-3; D not certain. The CDR3 consists of 12 residues. V dropped 4 bases and J dropped 5 bases, with 7 bases sitting between them. Germline V lookup: CDR1 LGHDT, CDR2 YNNKEL (reference sequence).

The CDR3 loop reads CASSPTTGGREKLFF. CDR3 coding DNA: TGTGCCAGCAGCCCCACGACAGGGGGTAGGGAAAAACTGTTTTTT. The chain employs TRBV3-1 (or the pseudogene TRBV3-2) and TRBJ1-4, with 9 bases matching TRBD1. J lost 8 bases, V lost 4 bases, and 8 bases had no gene match. The V gene's germline CDR1 is LGHDT and CDR2 YNNKEL (reference sequence). The CDR3 totals 15 residues.

This clone is a singleton in its sample. The V gene is TRBV19, the J gene TRBJ2-1; 8 positions agree with TRBD2. V was pared by 6 bases and J by 5 bases, with 9 bases of the junction left unmatched. The CDR3 has 15 residues. From germline, CDR1 is LNHDA and CDR2 SQIVND (reference sequence). The CDR3 DNA follows: TGTGCCAGTAGGGAAGCGGGAGTAGCTCACAATGAGCAGTTCTTC. Protein sequence: CASREAGVAHNEQFF.

This sequence joins TRBV6-5 and TRBJ1-5; tentative D call: TRBD1 (5 bases). The length of the CDR3 is 14 residues. From germline, CDR1 is MNHEY and CDR2 SVGAGI. V was trimmed by 5 bases and J by 2 bases, leaving 10 bases between them. The CDR3, as DNA: TGTGCCAGCAGTCCCCCGGGGGGCAATCAGCCCCAGCATTTT. It encodes CASSPPGGNQPQHF.

The V call is TRBV5-1, the J call TRBJ1-6; TRBD1 matches at 8 bases. This CDR3 is built from 18 residues. In germline, CDR1 is SGHRS, CDR2 YFSETQ. V was pared by 2 bases and J by 5 bases, with 12 bases of the junction left unmatched. Here the CDR3 DNA reads TGCGCCAGCAGCTTCTTGGGACAGGCCCCTACTCATAATTCACCCCTCCACTTT. It translates to CASSFLGQAPTHNSPLHF.

The rearrangement joins TRBV5-6 to TRBJ2-5, with D maybe TRBD1 (7 bases). The V end was cut by 4 bases, the J end by 7 bases, with 14 bases between. The CDR3 has 13 amino acids. Looked up from germline, CDR1 is SGHDT and CDR2 is YYEEEE. CDR3 in DNA: TGTGCCAGCAGCCGTACAGGGGAGGCGACCCAGTACTTC. Translating gives CASSRTGEATQYF.

The chain recombines TRBV7-2 with TRBJ2-4, with 7 bases lining up with TRBD2. Germline loops: CDR1 SGHTA, CDR2 FQGNSA. V shed 5 bases and J 7 bases; nucleotides not matched to a gene: 5. This CDR3 comprises 13 residues. The CDR3 here is CASSKRDANIQYF. The CDR3 DNA is TGTGCCAGCAGCAAGCGGGACGCTAACATTCAGTACTTC.

The rearrangement uses TRBV6-6 and TRBJ2-7; 7 nucleotides match TRBD1. V lost 6 bases to trimming and J lost 4 bases; unmatched junction nucleotides: 9. This CDR3 has 14 amino acids. Per germline, CDR1 MNHNY and CDR2 SVGAGI (reference sequence). This CDR3 reads CASSDGTVGYEQYF. The CDR3, as DNA: TGTGCCAGCAGCGACGGGACAGTTGGGTACGAGCAGTACTTC.

V is TRBV5-4 and J is TRBJ2-7; TRBD2 agrees at 9 bases. The CDR3 runs to 16 residues. J was trimmed by 0 bases and V by 0 bases; bases with no gene match: 4. Germline V gene data show CDR1 as SGHNT and CDR2 as YYREEE (reference sequence). The CDR3, as DNA: TGTGCCAGCAGCTTGGGTAGCGGGGGCCTCTCCTACGAGCAGTACTTC. Amino acids: CASSLGSGGLSYEQYF.

The genes are TRBV15 and TRBJ2-1; 7 bases map to TRBD2. The CDR3 loop spans 16 amino acids. The J segment lost 4 bases and the V segment lost 0 bases, leaving 6 bases of the junction unmatched. The germline V gene has CDR1 LNHNV and CDR2 YYDKDF (reference sequence). The DNA for the CDR3 is TGTGCCACCAGCAGAGATCCCGGACTAGAGTACAATGAGCAGTTCTTC. It is translated as CATSRDPGLEYNEQFF. Filled out from reference TRBV15 and TRBJ2-1, the complete variable domain reads DAMVIQNPRYQVTQFGKPVTLSCSQTLNHNVMYWYQQKSSQAPKLLFHYYDKDFNNEADTPDNFQSRRPNTSFCFLDIRSPGLGDTAMYLCATSRDPGLEYNEQFFGPGTRLTVL.

The chain uses TRBV28 and TRBJ2-7; 9 nucleotides match TRBD2. Germline V gives CDR1 MDHEN, CDR2 SYDVKM. The trim removed 6 bases at V and 3 bases at J, leaving 12 bases unmatched. The CDR3 consists of 16 residues. The CDR3 here is CASRDASGTSYYEQYF. The DNA of the CDR3 is TGTGCCAGCAGAGACGCCTCCGGGACTAGCTACTACGAGCAGTACTTC.

The chain is built from TRBV2 and TRBJ2-5; possibly TRBD1 for D (6 bases). Germline V gives CDR1 SNHLY, CDR2 FYNNEI. The CDR3 sequence is 14 residues long. V was pared by 5 bases and J by 2 bases, with 12 bases between. CDR3 sequence (DNA): TGTGCCAGCAGTTCCGACAGGACTCAAGAGACCCAGTACTTC. It yields the protein CASSSDRTQETQYF. The complete variable domain, with remaining parts taken from reference TRBV2 and TRBJ2-5, reads EPEVTQTPSHQVTQMGQEVILRCVPISNHLYFYWYRQILGQKVEFLVSFYNNEISEKSEIFDDQFSVERPDGSNFTLKIRSTKLEDSAMYFCASSSDRTQETQYFGPGTRLLVL.

The chain has TRBV19 and TRBJ2-2; possible D gene TRBD2, 5 bases. The CDR3 length is 16 residues. The germline gives CDR1 LNHDA, CDR2 SQIVND (reference sequence). Trimming shortened V by 6 bases and J by 0 bases, and 14 bases separated the two germline ends. CDR3 nucleotide sequence: TGTGCCAGTAGCCTAGGACTGGTCGCGAACACCGGGGAGCTGTTTTTT. Its protein product is CASSLGLVANTGELFF.

A word on this clone: Other nucleotide sequences from this sample produce the same CDR3. The chain is built from TRBV27 and TRBJ1-6; D is unclear. The V end was cut by 3 bases, the J end by 7 bases, with 4 bases between. The germline gives CDR1 MNHEY, CDR2 SMNVEV (reference sequence). The CDR3 length is 12 residues. This CDR3 reads CASSLLNSPLHF. The CDR3 region has the DNA TGTGCCAGCAGTTTGTTAAATTCACCCCTCCACTTT.

This clone came up once. The CDR3 sequence: CASSLAPTPGTGELFF. The CDR3 region has the DNA TGTGCCAGCAGCTTGGCCCCAACGCCGGGGACCGGGGAGCTGTTTTTT. This chain joins TRBV7-6 and TRBJ2-2, with D possibly matching TRBD2 (5 bases). CDR1 is SGHVS, CDR2 FNYEAQ, per germline. The V and J ends lost 3 bases and 5 bases respectively, with 16 bases between them. This CDR3 has 16 residues.

This rearrangement joins TRBV29-1 to TRBJ1-5, with D perhaps TRBD1 (6 bases). The CDR3 totals 13 residues. V was clipped by 4 bases and J by 7 bases, with 14 bases between them. Germline loops: CDR1 SQVTM, CDR2 ANQGSEA. The CDR3 sequence: CSVGGGAGQPQHF. The CDR3 nucleotides are TGCAGCGTTGGGGGGGGCGCAGGGCAGCCCCAGCATTTT.

The rearrangement uses TRBV5-4 and TRBJ2-2; tentatively, D is TRBD1 (5 bases). V lost 4 bases to trimming and J lost 5 bases, with 9 bases between them. The CDR3 runs to 13 residues. Germline CDR1 is SGHNT and CDR2 is YYREEE (reference sequence). CDR3 loop: CASSLQGTGELFF. DNA for the CDR3: TGTGCCAGCAGCCTGCAGGGTACCGGGGAGCTGTTTTTT.

This chain joins TRBV10-3 and TRBJ1-1, with 9 bases fitting TRBD1. Per the germline V gene, CDR1 is ENHRY and CDR2 is SYGVKD. The CDR3 is 14 residues long. V was clipped by 6 bases and J by 4 bases; unmatched bases: 6. This chain's CDR3 is CAIRDRQGGTEAFF. The CDR3 coding sequence is TGTGCCATCAGGGATCGACAGGGGGGCACTGAAGCTTTCTTT.

The chain is built from TRBV19 and TRBJ2-2, with 8 bases lining up with TRBD2. Germline loops: CDR1 LNHDA, CDR2 SQIVND (reference sequence). The CDR3 sequence is 16 residues long. The V segment lost 5 bases and the J segment 0 bases; nucleotides outside the gene matches: 5. The CDR3 spells CASSFLAGANTGELFF. CDR3 in DNA: TGTGCCAGTAGTTTCCTAGCGGGCGCGAACACCGGGGAGCTGTTTTTT.

This clone was counted between two and nine times. The gene calls are TRBV9 and TRBJ1-1; tentative D call: TRBD1 (6 bases). Trimming left V 2 bases short and J 3 bases short, with 14 bases between. This CDR3 region has 15 residues. Germline-derived CDR1 and CDR2 are SGDLS and YYNGEE. The CDR3 DNA is TGTGCCAGCAGCGTGGAACAGGGTGTTCACACTGAAGCTTTCTTT. Translating gives CASSVEQGVHTEAFF.

V usage is TRBV5-4 and J usage is TRBJ1-1, with 11 bases fitting TRBD1. The V and J ends lost 0 bases and 4 bases, in that order; junction bases with no gene match: 2. CDR1 is SGHNT, CDR2 YYREEE, per germline (reference sequence). The CDR3 sequence is 15 residues long. CDR3 region: CASSLGGTGGTEAFF. The CDR3 region has the DNA TGTGCCAGCAGCTTGGGGGGGACAGGGGGCACTGAAGCTTTCTTT.

This chain uses TRBV3-1 (or the pseudogene TRBV3-2) with TRBJ2-2; D call uncertain. The germline gives CDR1 LGHDT, CDR2 YNNKEL (reference sequence). V was cut by 4 bases and J by 0 bases, with 12 bases left in between. CDR3 length: 16 residues. In DNA form, the CDR3 reads TGTGCCAGCAGCCGTAACTACCCCGCGAACACCGGGGAGCTGTTTTTT. Amino acids: CASSRNYPANTGELFF.